This passage covers 7 T cell receptor beta chains from one sample sequenced in a study of blood T cells in healthy people across ages. Primers used in a second PCR of roughly 6 to 11 cycles were a sample-barcoded 5' primer and a J-beta primer mix. One entry per CDR3 protein results from TCRdb running MiXCR on the 5' RACE reads. This sample has just over 1 million distinct CDR3 sequences, with less than 50% found just once. The sequenced material came from blood. These receptors all stem from a woman aged 55-75 years in good health.

This chain links TRBV5-1 with TRBJ2-5; D gene uncertain. The CDR3 spans 14 residues. The germline CDR1 and CDR2 sequences are SGHRS and YFSETQ. The V gene lost 4 bases and the J gene lost 2 bases, with 12 bases spanning the gap. The CDR3 reads CASSPRANQETQYF. The CDR3 bases are TGCGCCAGCAGCCCACGAGCGAATCAAGAGACCCAGTACTTC. Together with reference TRBV5-1 and TRBJ2-5, the CDR3 gives the full variable domain: KAGVTQTPRYLIKTRGQQVTLSCSPISGHRSVSWYQQTPGQGLQFLFEYFSETQRNKGNFPGRFSGRQFSNSRSEMNVSTLELGDSALYLCASSPRANQETQYFGPGTRLLVL.

This chain connects TRBV7-6 to TRBJ2-1; D possibly uses TRBD1 or TRBD2 (5 bases each). The CDR3 sequence is 16 residues long. V gave up 1 base and J gave up 5 bases, with 15 bases separating them. Per germline, CDR1 SGHVS and CDR2 FNYEAQ. The CDR3 protein is CASSLVPRGADNEQFF. As DNA, the CDR3 is TGTGCCAGCAGCTTAGTGCCGAGGGGCGCGGACAATGAGCAGTTCTTC.

V gene TRBV24-1 combines with J gene TRBJ2-1, with 11 nucleotides matching TRBD2. Per germline, CDR1 KGHDR and CDR2 SFDVKD. V lost 4 bases, J lost 9 bases, and 7 bases stayed unmatched. The length of the CDR3 is 15 residues. In nucleotides, the CDR3 is TGTGCCACCAGTGACGCACTAGCGGGAGTTGGTGAGCAGTTCTTC. Protein product: CATSDALAGVGEQFF.

The chain joins TRBV6-1 to TRBJ2-5, with D possibly matching TRBD2 (6 bases). From germline, CDR1 is MNHNS and CDR2 SASEGT. The CDR3 is made up of 13 amino acids. V was pared by 4 bases and J by 4 bases, with 10 bases between. The CDR3 spells CASSVGLSETQYF. In DNA form, the CDR3 reads TGTGCCAGCAGTGTGGGACTTTCAGAGACCCAGTACTTC.

This clonotype was detected a few times. The V gene is TRBV24-1, the J gene TRBJ2-1; 8 bases line up with TRBD1. J gave up 0 bases and V 7 bases, and 7 bases lay outside the gene matches. CDR3 length equals 16 residues. Per germline, CDR1 KGHDR and CDR2 SFDVKD. CDR3 bases: TGTGCCACCAGCGTCGACAGGGGAAGCTCCTACAATGAGCAGTTCTTC. Amino acids: CATSVDRGSSYNEQFF.

The genes are TRBV11-2 and TRBJ1-2; D is perhaps TRBD1 (5 bases). Germline CDR1 is SGHAT and CDR2 is FQNNGV. The length of the CDR3 is 13 residues. Trimming left V 9 bases short and J 3 bases short, with 14 bases between. CDR3 in DNA: TGTGCCAGTTCCAGGGAACGGGACTATGGCTACACCTTC. It is translated as CASSRERDYGYTF.

This clonotype was seen a handful of times. CDR3 in amino acids: CSATETVEKLFF. The DNA for the CDR3 is TGCAGTGCTACAGAAACGGTTGAAAAACTGTTTTTT. The chain links TRBV20-1 to TRBJ1-4, with D unresolved. CDR3 length equals 12 residues. CDR1 is DFQATT, CDR2 SNEGSKA, per germline (reference sequence). V was shortened by 4 bases and J by 7 bases, with 10 bases between the two germline ends.